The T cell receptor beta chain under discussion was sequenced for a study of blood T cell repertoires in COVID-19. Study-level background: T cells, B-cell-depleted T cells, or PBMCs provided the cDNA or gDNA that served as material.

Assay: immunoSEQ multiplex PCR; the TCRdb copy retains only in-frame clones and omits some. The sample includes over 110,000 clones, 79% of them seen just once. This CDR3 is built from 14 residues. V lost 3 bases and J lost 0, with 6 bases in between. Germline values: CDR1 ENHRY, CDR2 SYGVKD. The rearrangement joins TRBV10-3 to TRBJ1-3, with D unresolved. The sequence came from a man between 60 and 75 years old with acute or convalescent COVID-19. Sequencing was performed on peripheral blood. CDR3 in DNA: TGTGCCATCAGTGAAGCAAACTCTGGAAACACCATATATTTT. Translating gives CAISEANSGNTIYF.